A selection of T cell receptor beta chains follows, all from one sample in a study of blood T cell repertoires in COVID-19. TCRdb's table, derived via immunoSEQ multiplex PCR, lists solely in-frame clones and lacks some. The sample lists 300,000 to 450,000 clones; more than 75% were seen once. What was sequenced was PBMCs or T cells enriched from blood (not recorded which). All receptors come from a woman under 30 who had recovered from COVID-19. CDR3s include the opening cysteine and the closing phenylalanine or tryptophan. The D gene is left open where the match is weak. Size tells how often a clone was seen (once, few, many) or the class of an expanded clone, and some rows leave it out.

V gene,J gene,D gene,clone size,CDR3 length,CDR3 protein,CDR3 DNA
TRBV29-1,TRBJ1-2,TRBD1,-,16,CSVVPDREFETEGYTF,TGCAGCGTTGTTCCGGACAGGGAATTCGAAACGGAGGGCTACACCTTC
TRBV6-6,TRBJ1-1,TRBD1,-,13,CASSSQGSTEAFF,TGTGCCAGCAGCTCACAGGGGAGCACTGAAGCTTTCTTT
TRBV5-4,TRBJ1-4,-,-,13,CASSLRGDEKLFF,TGTGCCAGCAGCTTGCGCGGGGATGAAAAACTGTTTTTT
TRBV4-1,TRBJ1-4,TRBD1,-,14,CASSAPGQVEKLFF,TGCGCCAGCAGCGCCCCGGGACAGGTCGAAAAACTGTTTTTT
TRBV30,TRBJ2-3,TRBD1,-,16,CACLSAGTGDTDTQYF,TGTGCCTGTCTCTCGGCCGGGACAGGAGACACAGATACGCAGTATTTT
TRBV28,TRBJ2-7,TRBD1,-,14,CASRTTGDVDEQYF,TGTGCCAGCAGAACGACAGGGGACGTTGACGAGCAGTACTTC
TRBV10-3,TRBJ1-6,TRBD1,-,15,CAINHGQGMDSPLHF,TGTGCCATCAACCATGGACAGGGGATGGATTCACCCCTCCACTTT
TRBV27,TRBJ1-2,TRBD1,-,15,CASSFSTGGLYGYTF,TGTGCCAGCAGTTTCTCGACAGGGGGTCTGTATGGCTACACCTTC
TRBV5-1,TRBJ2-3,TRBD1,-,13,CASSYGQGGTQYF,TGCGCCAGCAGCTACGGACAGGGAGGTACGCAGTATTTT
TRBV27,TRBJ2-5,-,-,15,CASSSPDRSGETQYF,TGTGCCAGCAGCTCCCCGGACAGATCCGGGGAGACCCAGTACTTC
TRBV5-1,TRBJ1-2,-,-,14,CASSLELANYGYTF,TGCGCCAGCAGCTTGGAGCTAGCTAACTATGGCTACACCTTC
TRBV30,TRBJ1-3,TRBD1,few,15,CAWSVQGPRGNTIYF,TGTGCCTGGAGTGTACAGGGGCCTCGAGGAAACACCATATATTTT
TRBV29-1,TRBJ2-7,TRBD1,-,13,CSVVETGRYEQYF,TGCAGCGTTGTCGAGACAGGGCGGTACGAGCAGTACTTC
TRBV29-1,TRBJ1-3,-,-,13,CGSLRSSGNTIYF,TGCGGCTCCCTGAGGAGCTCTGGAAACACCATATATTTT